Sequencing of this TCR beta chain was carried out in a study of cytomegalovirus exposure and HLA in healthy donors. Study-wide results and caveats: TCR beta chain V- and J-gene trimming was linked, in a later analysis, to a missense variant in DCLRE1C. A few of the chains that were CMV-associated were confirmed in vitro to be specific for CMV antigens. It was assumed in the presence/absence analyses that sequencing depth was roughly uniform across donors. Investigators reported 150 to 200 TCR beta chains as tied to cytomegalovirus.

Of note for this clone: Its antigen is not known.

Vbeta (60) and Jbeta (13) primers were used in the PCR. This table comes from immunoSEQ multiplex PCR, and its TCRdb copy is limited to in-frame clones, with some not included. Reported are about 130,000 clones; the ten largest clones contain approximately 1.6%. CDR3 length equals 17 residues. The junction had 11 bases not matched to a gene; V was cut back by 4 bases and J by 5 bases. Germline V CDR1 and CDR2: LNHDA, SQIVND (reference sequence). Sequenced sample: PBMCs. This rearrangement joins TRBV19 to TRBJ1-2; the match to TRBD1 covers 12 bases. The receptor was derived from a woman in her 40s in good health and CMV-seropositive. CDR3 residues: CASSSRDRGREGYGYTF. The CDR3 bases are TGTGCCAGTAGTAGCCGGGACAGGGGGCGAGAAGGTTATGGCTACACCTTC. Combining the CDR3 with reference TRBV19 and TRBJ1-2 gives the whole variable domain DGGITQSPKYLFRKEGQNVTLSCEQNLNHDAMYWYRQDPGQGLRLIYYSQIVNDFQKGDIAEGYSVSREKKESFPLTVTSAQKNPTAFYLCASSSRDRGREGYGYTFGSGTRLTVV.